This is a list of T cell receptor beta chains from one sample in a study of CD8 T cells in Susac syndrome. MiXCR, run by TCRdb on the immunoSEQ multiplex PCR reads, gives a single entry per CDR3 protein. The sample shows 190,000 or so distinct CDR3 sequences, about 95% of them seen only once. The sample consisted of CD4+ T cells from PBMCs. These receptors all stem from a human donor with multiple sclerosis. CDR3s include the opening cysteine and the closing phenylalanine or tryptophan. The D gene is left open where the match is weak. For some rows the clone size is stated as once, few or many, or as a class when expanded; others skip it.

V gene: TRBV20-1
J gene: TRBJ1-1
D gene: -
clone size: -
CDR3 DNA: TGCAGTGCTAGAAAACCCGGGACGGCGCTTGAAGCTTTCTTT
CDR3 protein: CSARKPGTALEAFF

V gene: TRBV30
J gene: TRBJ2-3
D gene: -
clone size: -
CDR3 DNA: TGTGCCTGGACACTGGGCACAGATACGCAGTATTTT
CDR3 protein: CAWTLGTDTQYF

V gene: TRBV5-1
J gene: TRBJ2-5
D gene: TRBD1
clone size: -
CDR3 DNA: TGCGCCAGCAGCAAGGGACAGGGTATGGAGACCCAGTACTTC
CDR3 protein: CASSKGQGMETQYF

V gene: TRBV9
J gene: TRBJ2-1
D gene: TRBD2
clone size: -
CDR3 DNA: TGTGCCAGCAGCGGTAGCGGGAGGAGGTACAATGAGCAGTTCTTC
CDR3 protein: CASSGSGRRYNEQFF

V gene: TRBV12-3/TRBV12-4
J gene: TRBJ1-5
D gene: TRBD1
clone size: once
CDR3 DNA: TGTGCCAGCACCTACCGGGACAGGGCTCAGCCCCAGCATTTT
CDR3 protein: CASTYRDRAQPQHF

V gene: TRBV21-1
J gene: TRBJ2-4
D gene: -
clone size: once
CDR3 DNA: TGTGCCAGCACAAAGGCCCTAGCCAAAAACATTCAGTACTTC
CDR3 protein: CASTKALAKNIQYF

V gene: TRBV2
J gene: TRBJ2-3
D gene: -
clone size: -
CDR3 DNA: TGTGCCAGCATGAACTGGCAGAAGGATACGCAGTATTTT
CDR3 protein: CASMNWQKDTQYF

V gene: TRBV29-1
J gene: TRBJ1-2
D gene: -
clone size: -
CDR3 DNA: TGCAGCGTTGTTCAAATGGGGGCGCTGGGCTATGGCTACACCTTC
CDR3 protein: CSVVQMGALGYGYTF

V gene: TRBV20-1
J gene: TRBJ2-7
D gene: TRBD2
clone size: -
CDR3 DNA: TGCAGTGCTCCGACTAGCGGGGCCTACGAGCAGTACTTC
CDR3 protein: CSAPTSGAYEQYF

V gene: TRBV12-3/TRBV12-4
J gene: TRBJ1-2
D gene: TRBD1
clone size: -
CDR3 DNA: TGTGCCAGCGCCGACAGGGGACGGGGCTACACCTTC
CDR3 protein: CASADRGRGYTF

V gene: TRBV4-1
J gene: TRBJ2-3
D gene: -
clone size: -
CDR3 DNA: TGCGCCAGCAGCCAAGTCGGCAGAGCTTCCACAGATACGCAGTATTTT
CDR3 protein: CASSQVGRASTDTQYF

V gene: TRBV24-1
J gene: TRBJ2-1
D gene: -
clone size: -
CDR3 DNA: TGTGCCACCAGTGATCCCTTCCATTGGAATGAGCAGTTCTTC
CDR3 protein: CATSDPFHWNEQFF

V gene: TRBV29-1
J gene: TRBJ1-2
D gene: -
clone size: -
CDR3 DNA: TGCAGCGTTACAGGGCCCTTTAAAAGCTATGGCTACACCTTC
CDR3 protein: CSVTGPFKSYGYTF

V gene: TRBV20-1
J gene: TRBJ2-3
D gene: -
clone size: -
CDR3 DNA: TGCAGTGCCCAAGTACCCCATTGGGGCACAGATACGCAGTATTTT
CDR3 protein: CSAQVPHWGTDTQYF

V gene: TRBV5-1
J gene: TRBJ2-1
D gene: -
clone size: once
CDR3 DNA: TGCGCCAGCAGCTTGTACGGTCCGGGCCTTTTGGATGAGCAGTTCTTC
CDR3 protein: CASSLYGPGLLDEQFF

V gene: TRBV20-1
J gene: TRBJ2-1
D gene: TRBD2
clone size: -
CDR3 DNA: TGCAGTGCAACCGGACTAGCGGGGCACTACAATGAGCAGTTCTTC
CDR3 protein: CSATGLAGHYNEQFF

V gene: TRBV24-1
J gene: TRBJ2-3
D gene: TRBD2
clone size: once
CDR3 DNA: TGTGCCACCAGTGATCCCCCGACTAGCGGGAGCACAGATACGCAGTATTTT
CDR3 protein: CATSDPPTSGSTDTQYF

V gene: TRBV30
J gene: TRBJ2-4
D gene: -
clone size: -
CDR3 DNA: TGTGCCTGGAGTGGTACGGGCATTCAGTACTTC
CDR3 protein: CAWSGTGIQYF

V gene: TRBV4-1
J gene: TRBJ2-5
D gene: -
clone size: few
CDR3 DNA: TGCGCCAGCAGCCAAGTCGGATTACAAGAGACCCAGTACTTC
CDR3 protein: CASSQVGLQETQYF

V gene: TRBV15
J gene: TRBJ2-5
D gene: -
clone size: -
CDR3 DNA: TGTGCCACCGCAGAAGGGAGGGAGACCCAGTACTTC
CDR3 protein: CATAEGRETQYF

V gene: TRBV5-4
J gene: TRBJ2-5
D gene: TRBD2
clone size: -
CDR3 DNA: TGTGCCAGCAGCTTGGGACTAGCGGGAGTGGTGGAGACCCAGTACTTC
CDR3 protein: CASSLGLAGVVETQYF

V gene: TRBV20-1
J gene: TRBJ1-1
D gene: -
clone size: once
CDR3 DNA: TGCAGTGCTAGGACAGACCACGACACTGAAGCTTTCTTT
CDR3 protein: CSARTDHDTEAFF

V gene: TRBV20-1
J gene: TRBJ2-2
D gene: -
clone size: -
CDR3 DNA: TGCAGTGCTATGGGACCACACACCGGGGAGCTGTTTTTT
CDR3 protein: CSAMGPHTGELFF

V gene: TRBV2
J gene: TRBJ2-5
D gene: TRBD1
clone size: -
CDR3 DNA: TGTGCCACCTCCGGACAGGGGGGAGCCCAAGAGACCCAGTACTTC
CDR3 protein: CATSGQGGAQETQYF

V gene: TRBV20-1
J gene: TRBJ2-1
D gene: -
clone size: -
CDR3 DNA: TGCAGTGCTAAGGGCGGGAAGGTAGATGAGCAGTTCTTC
CDR3 protein: CSAKGGKVDEQFF

V gene: TRBV27
J gene: TRBJ2-5
D gene: -
clone size: few
CDR3 DNA: TGTGCCAGCAGTTTATCGTGGAAAGAGACCCAGTACTTC
CDR3 protein: CASSLSWKETQYF

V gene: TRBV3-1
J gene: TRBJ2-6
D gene: -
clone size: -
CDR3 DNA: TGTGCCAGCAACCTTGAGGGCTCTGGGGCCAACGTCCTGACTTTC
CDR3 protein: CASNLEGSGANVLTF

V gene: TRBV18
J gene: TRBJ2-1
D gene: TRBD1
clone size: -
CDR3 DNA: TGTGCCAGCAGAAAGACAGGGTTGAATGAGCAGTTCTTC
CDR3 protein: CASRKTGLNEQFF

V gene: TRBV12-3/TRBV12-4
J gene: TRBJ2-6
D gene: -
clone size: few
CDR3 DNA: TGTGCCAGCAGTCCTAACTCTGGGGCCAACGTCCTGACTTTC
CDR3 protein: CASSPNSGANVLTF

V gene: TRBV4-2
J gene: TRBJ2-4
D gene: TRBD1
clone size: once
CDR3 DNA: TGTGCCAGCAGCCACACACCGGGACAGGGTATGGACATTCAGTACTTC
CDR3 protein: CASSHTPGQGMDIQYF

V gene: TRBV7-9
J gene: TRBJ2-3
D gene: TRBD1
clone size: -
CDR3 DNA: TGTGCCAGTACCGGGACAGGGGGCGAAGATACGCAGTATTTT
CDR3 protein: CASTGTGGEDTQYF

V gene: TRBV5-1
J gene: TRBJ2-2
D gene: -
clone size: -
CDR3 DNA: TGCGCCAGCAGCTTGGAGGCGGCCGACACCGGGGAGCTGTTTTTT
CDR3 protein: CASSLEAADTGELFF